Below are 26 T cell receptor beta chains sequenced from a single sample in a study of human T cells and chemical hapten exposure. This sample's time point: patch test 1, 2 weeks after DPC sensitization. Treatment given: therapeutic diphenylcyclopropenone sensitization with weekly scalp DPC. TCRdb reprocessed the RACE reads with MiXCR, giving one entry per CDR3 protein. This sample carries around 110,000 distinct CDR3 sequences, 9.5% to 13% of them seen once, and the ten largest clones take over 1.1%. The material was whole blood, obtained in connection with sensitization to the hapten diphenylcyclopropenone (DPC). These receptors all stem from a woman between 50 and 59 years old with alopecia areata. Some clones in this sample may be carry-over from other donors' samples.

This clonotype has only a few counts. V usage is TRBV11-1 and J usage is TRBJ1-1; no clear D gene. This CDR3 region has 14 residues. The V end lost 0 bases, the J end lost 1 base, and 6 bases lay between the germline ends. Germline V lookup: CDR1 SGHAT, CDR2 FQDESV (reference sequence). CDR3 in DNA: TGTGCCAGCAGCTTAGCGCAAGGGAACACTGAAGCTTTCTTT. Translated, it gives CASSLAQGNTEAFF.

This clonotype has ten or more counts. The rearrangement joins TRBV12-3 or TRBV12-4 to TRBJ2-3; TRBD2 is a possible D gene (5 bases). Trimming removed 2 bases at V and 2 bases at J, with 17 bases between. CDR3 length: 17 residues. The CDR3, as DNA: TGTGCCAGCAGTTTAAGAGGACTGCCTAAAAACACAGATACGCAGTATTTT. It is translated as CASSLRGLPKNTDTQYF.

The rearrangement uses TRBV3-1 and TRBJ2-3; maybe TRBD1 (7 bases). This CDR3 spans 17 amino acids. Germline V CDR1 and CDR2: LGHDT, YNNKEL (reference sequence). Trimming removed 0 bases at V and 4 bases at J, with 17 bases between. The chain's CDR3 is CASSQEFRRGRSDTQYF. The CDR3 DNA reads as TGTGCCAGCAGCCAAGAATTTCGGAGGGGGCGATCAGATACGCAGTATTTT.

In this sample, this clonotype turned up many times. The V gene is TRBV2, the J gene TRBJ2-7, with a weak D call TRBD1 (6 bases). The CDR3 consists of 11 residues. Deletions cut 10 bases from V and 3 bases from J, with 10 bases between. Germline assignment: CDR1 SNHLY and CDR2 FYNNEI. The CDR3 reads CATQDSYEQYF. For the CDR3, the DNA is TGTGCCACCCAGGACAGCTACGAGCAGTACTTC.

This clonotype turned up a few times. The chain uses TRBV7-6 and TRBJ2-7; 13 nucleotides match TRBD2. CDR1 and CDR2 from the germline V gene are SGHVS and FNYEAQ. J was trimmed by 2 bases and V by 5 bases; bases with no gene match: 3. The CDR3 length is 15 residues. Here the CDR3 DNA reads TGTGCCAGCAGCCCCGGGACTAGCGGGGCCTACGAGCAGTACTTC. Residues: CASSPGTSGAYEQYF.

This clonotype has just a few counts. CDR3 sequence: CASTSQGVGTDTQYF. CDR3 coding DNA: TGTGCCAGCACCAGTCAGGGGGTTGGCACAGATACGCAGTATTTT. The V gene is TRBV2, the J gene TRBJ2-3, with TRBD1 matching over 7 bases. V was clipped by 7 bases and J by 1 base; unmatched bases: 8. Germline CDR1 is SNHLY and CDR2 is FYNNEI. This CDR3 is 15 amino acids long.

The rearrangement links TRBV28 to TRBJ2-7, with D possibly matching TRBD2 (7 bases). Germline CDR1 and CDR2: MDHEN and SYDVKM. The CDR3 has 16 residues. Trimming shortened V by 3 bases and J by 1 base, and 16 bases separated the two germline ends. CDR3 in DNA: TGTGCCAGCAGTTTCGAATTCGGGGGGCGTTCCTACGAGCAGTACTTC. Translation gives CASSFEFGGRSYEQYF.

This clonotype was counted ten times or more. The chain carries TRBV6-4 and TRBJ1-1; the D is unclear. The CDR3 has 13 residues. Germline V CDR1 and CDR2: MRHNA, SNTAGT. V was pared by 4 bases and J by 3 bases, with 9 bases between. The CDR3 nucleotides are TGTGCCAGCAGTGTCACTTCCGACACTGAAGCTTTCTTT. Protein: CASSVTSDTEAFF.

This clonotype came up a few times. The chain couples TRBV6-5 to TRBJ1-1; D not certain. Trimming left V 6 bases short and J 6 bases short, with 17 bases between. The CDR3 runs 14 residues. Germline V gene lookup returns CDR1 MNHEY and CDR2 SVGAGI. CDR3 sequence: CASSRTQWASEAFF. CDR3 nucleotide sequence: TGTGCCAGCAGCCGAACTCAGTGGGCGTCTGAAGCTTTCTTT.

This clonotype was found a few times. The chain couples TRBV5-1 to TRBJ2-3; TRBD1 aligns across 8 bases. Unmatched junction bases numbered 5, after V lost 4 bases and J lost 1 base. The V gene's germline CDR1 is SGHRS and CDR2 YFSETQ. The CDR3 covers 15 residues. For the CDR3, the DNA is TGCGCCAGCAGCACCGGACAGGGAGGCACAGATACGCAGTATTTT. Its protein product is CASSTGQGGTDTQYF.

The CDR3 reads CASSLFRPITIYF. The CDR3 DNA reads TGTGCCAGCAGTTTATTCCGCCCCATCACCATATATTTT. The rearrangement uses TRBV28 and TRBJ1-3; D unclear. CDR3 length equals 13 residues. The V and J ends lost 1 base and 9 bases respectively, with 10 bases between them. Germline CDR1 and CDR2: MDHEN and SYDVKM.

CDR3 in DNA: TGTGCCAGCAGCTTAGAGACGGTACTCACCGGGGAGCTGTTTTTT. It codes for CASSLETVLTGELFF. The V call is TRBV7-9, the J call TRBJ2-2; the D is unclear. Germline loops: CDR1 SEHNR, CDR2 FQNEAQ (reference sequence). The CDR3 extends over 15 amino acids. Trimming pared 1 base from V and 4 bases from J, leaving 10 bases between.

This clonotype turned up a few times. The chain links TRBV5-1 to TRBJ2-5; D possibly corresponds to TRBD1 (6 bases). There are 15 residues in the CDR3. V shed 4 bases and J shed 6 bases, with 19 bases lying between them. Germline assignment: CDR1 SGHRS and CDR2 YFSETQ. CDR3 sequence (DNA): TGCGCCAGCAGCGTCGGGACACAAAACGAAAAGACCCAGTACTTC. Encoded protein: CASSVGTQNEKTQYF.

V gene TRBV5-6 combines with J gene TRBJ2-7; 9 nucleotides match TRBD2. The CDR3 loop spans 14 amino acids. With 4 bases clipped from V and 2 bases from J, the junction kept 4 bases outside the gene matches. Germline V gives CDR1 SGHDT, CDR2 YYEEEE. The CDR3 region is CASSRTSVTYEQYF. In DNA, the CDR3 is TGTGCCAGCAGCCGGACTAGCGTGACCTACGAGCAGTACTTC.

At least ten counts were recorded for this clonotype. This chain uses TRBV28 with TRBJ1-2; D is ambiguous. The CDR3 length is 12 residues. V gave up 11 bases and J gave up 4 bases, with 14 bases separating them. Germline-derived CDR1 and CDR2 are MDHEN and SYDVKM. The CDR3 protein is CASTAYPYGYTF. The CDR3 coding sequence is TGTGCCTCCACGGCGTATCCCTATGGCTACACCTTC.

This clonotype has a count of ten or more. The CDR3 bases are TGCGCCAGCACCTTAACAACAGGGAGCTCCTATAATTCACCCCTCCACTTT. It is translated as CASTLTTGSSYNSPLHF. The gene calls are TRBV23-1 and TRBJ1-6; D might be TRBD1 (6 bases). Being an ORF, TRBV23-1 has a function that is uncertain. Trimming stripped 7 bases from V and 0 bases from J, with 16 bases between. The CDR3 extends over 17 amino acids.

This clonotype was recorded many times. The chain employs TRBV29-1 and TRBJ2-5; tentatively, D is TRBD1 or TRBD2 (5 bases each). The CDR3 totals 13 residues. V gave up 4 bases and J gave up 2 bases, with 11 bases separating them. Germline V lookup: CDR1 SQVTM, CDR2 ANQGSEA. The CDR3 loop reads CSVAGTEQETQYF. CDR3 sequence (DNA): TGCAGCGTTGCTGGGACCGAGCAAGAGACCCAGTACTTC.

CDR3: CASSSQYYEQYF. In DNA, the CDR3 is TGTGCCAGCAGTTCCCAATACTACGAGCAGTACTTC. The chain couples TRBV12-3 or TRBV12-4 to TRBJ2-7; unclear D gene. The CDR3 runs to 12 residues. With 4 bases removed from V and 3 bases from J, the gap between germline ends came to 7 bases.

This clonotype showed up many times. The rearrangement joins TRBV12-3 or TRBV12-4 to TRBJ2-7, with unresolved D. The CDR3 length is 14 residues. The germline V and J ends were trimmed by 3 bases and 9 bases, with 18 bases remaining between them. The CDR3 is CASSFRALTDGQYF. The CDR3 DNA is TGTGCCAGCAGTTTCCGCGCGCTTACGGACGGGCAGTACTTC.

This clonotype was observed many times. This sequence joins TRBV5-1 and TRBJ1-2; D uncertain. The length of the CDR3 is 15 residues. From germline, CDR1 is SGHRS and CDR2 YFSETQ. V lost 0 bases and J 6 bases, leaving 15 bases between the germline ends. The CDR3 is CASSLDAGSQDGYTF. In DNA form, the CDR3 reads TGCGCCAGCAGCTTGGATGCGGGGTCGCAGGATGGCTACACCTTC.

This clonotype came up a few times. The gene calls are TRBV7-2 and TRBJ2-1; 12 positions match TRBD2. The CDR3 sequence is 23 residues long. Germline assignment: CDR1 SGHTA and CDR2 FQGNSA. The ends lost 2 bases at V and 0 bases at J; junction bases unmatched: 20. The CDR3 protein is CASSLPGAEGLAGPISSYNEQFF. DNA for the CDR3: TGTGCCAGCAGCTTACCTGGGGCCGAAGGACTAGCGGGACCAATTAGCTCCTACAATGAGCAGTTCTTC.

The chain links TRBV28 to TRBJ1-1; D gene unclear. Germline assignment: CDR1 MDHEN and CDR2 SYDVKM. The V end lost 11 bases, the J end lost 2 bases, and 15 bases lay between the germline ends. CDR3 length: 13 residues. The CDR3 protein is CAGGPALNTEAFF. The CDR3 DNA sequence: TGTGCCGGCGGCCCGGCCCTTAACACTGAAGCTTTCTTT.

The chain joins TRBV12-3 or TRBV12-4 to TRBJ2-1; 8 positions match TRBD2. This CDR3 contains 13 residues. V lost 3 bases to trimming and J lost 8 bases; unmatched junction nucleotides: 3. CDR3 sequence reads: CASSFRREDEQFF. The CDR3 nucleotides are TGTGCCAGCAGTTTCCGGCGGGAGGATGAGCAGTTCTTC.

This chain connects TRBV28 to TRBJ1-5; 9 bases agree with TRBD1. The CDR3 runs 14 residues. Germline trimming cut 5 bases from V and 4 bases from J; bases unmatched to any gene: 3. Germline-derived CDR1 and CDR2 are MDHEN and SYDVKM. CDR3 DNA sequence: TGTGCCAGCAGTACCGGACAGGGGAATCAGCCCCAGCATTTT. This encodes CASSTGQGNQPQHF.

This clonotype was observed a handful of times. The chain employs TRBV29-1 and TRBJ2-5; 8 bases align to TRBD2. Trimming took 0 bases from V and 7 from J; bases not matched to a gene: 4. Germline CDR1 and CDR2: SQVTM and ANQGSEA. This CDR3 is 13 amino acids long. In DNA, the CDR3 is TGCAGCGTTGAAGAACTAGCGGTAGGGACCCAGTACTTC. This codes for CSVEELAVGTQYF.

There are a few counts of this clonotype. The chain couples TRBV7-8 to TRBJ1-6; D remains unclear. Trimming cost V 5 bases and J 7 bases, with 6 bases left between them. The CDR3 loop spans 12 amino acids. The germline V gene encodes CDR1 SGHVS and CDR2 FQNEAQ. CDR3 sequence (DNA): TGTGCCAGCAGCCATGCCAATTCACCCCTCCACTTT. Its protein product is CASSHANSPLHF.